This T cell receptor beta chain was identified in a study of cytomegalovirus exposure and HLA in healthy donors. The PCR employed 60 Vbeta primers together with 13 Jbeta primers. Original handling: There were around 80 million unique TCR beta chains by a later count, and around 10 million of them were shared. Clones were read by immunoSEQ multiplex PCR, and TCRdb kept only the in-frame ones, dropping some. V and J calls and clone size are given by that table; D and trimming were obtained from the DNA. The sample has about 110,000 clones; 82% are singletons. What was sequenced was PBMCs. The source of this sequence is a man in his forties or fifties in good health and CMV-seronegative.

The CDR3 sequence: CASSPRGGSTDTQYF. The DNA for the CDR3 is TGTGCCAGCAGCCCCCGGGGGGGAAGCACAGATACGCAGTATTTT. V is TRBV7-9 and J is TRBJ2-3; 8 bases are a match to TRBD2. The junction had 4 bases not matched to a gene; V was cut back by 5 bases and J by 0 bases. The CDR3 runs to 15 residues. CDR1 SEHNR and CDR2 FQNEAQ come from the germline V gene (reference sequence).